This TCR beta chain was obtained from a study of identical twins. With template switching, a universal primer site was added, and the cDNA carried unique molecular identifiers. TCRdb reprocessed the 5' RACE reads with MiXCR, giving one entry per CDR3 protein. The table has 450,000 or so distinct CDR3 sequences, roughly 20% seen once. Study results and limitations: Insertion counts were lower in abundant cord blood beta clonotypes, a trend that memory repertoires did not show.

The sample holds many counts of this clonotype. Its antigen is as yet unknown. The CDR3 has 16 amino acids. V lost 4 bases and J lost 4; bases outside the gene matches: 9. Germline V gives CDR1 SGHRS, CDR2 YFSETQ. The source material was naive T cells sorted from blood. The rearrangement links TRBV5-1 to TRBJ2-1; 9 bases map to TRBD2. The sequence came from a man aged 45-65 years in good health. The chain's CDR3 is CASSAPKAGGYNEQFF. CDR3 DNA sequence: TGCGCCAGCAGCGCCCCTAAAGCGGGAGGATACAATGAGCAGTTCTTC.